The present T cell receptor beta chain was sequenced within a study of T cell responses to AZD1222 COVID-19 vaccine. Assay: immunoSEQ multiplex PCR; the TCRdb copy retains only in-frame clones and omits some. The sample includes 120,000 or so clones, around 90% seen only once; the top ten take 2.8%. Germline CDR1 and CDR2: PRHDT and FYEKMQ (reference sequence). V lost 5 bases and J lost 4; bases outside the gene matches: 11. The CDR3 has 18 residues. The source is an adult in good health. This chain joins TRBV13 and TRBJ2-7, with 16 bases lining up with TRBD2. Sequences were derived from peripheral blood, sampled on day 0 of AZD1222 vaccination. This chain's CDR3 is CASSITGTSGRAGYEQYF. The CDR3 DNA is TGTGCCAGCAGCATAACCGGGACTAGCGGGAGGGCAGGTTACGAGCAGTACTTC.